This passage covers 20 T cell receptor beta chains from one sample sequenced in a study of blood T cell repertoires in COVID-19. Assay used: immunoSEQ multiplex PCR; TCRdb lists only in-frame clones, some missing. Of about 270,000 clones listed, around four fifths are singletons. Sequencing was carried out using peripheral blood. These receptors originate from a woman aged 45 to 65 with active or convalescent COVID-19.

This sequence joins TRBV2 and TRBJ1-5; 8 bases match TRBD1. V lost 8 bases and J lost 7; bases outside the gene matches: 10. CDR1 and CDR2 (germline): SNHLY, FYNNEI. The CDR3 sequence is 14 residues long. CDR3 region: CASGTLQGVQPQHF. For the CDR3, the DNA is TGTGCCAGCGGAACCCTACAGGGGGTACAGCCCCAGCATTTT.

The CDR3 coding sequence is TGTGCCAGCAGTCGGGACAACTCCTATAATTCACCCCTCCACTTT. Its translation: CASSRDNSYNSPLHF. V and J are TRBV25-1 and TRBJ1-6; possible D gene TRBD1, 6 bases. The V gene lost 5 bases and the J gene lost 0 bases, with 8 bases spanning the gap. Germline values: CDR1 MGHDK, CDR2 SYGVNS. The CDR3 has 15 residues.

This clone was picked up a small number of times. This chain joins TRBV7-9 and TRBJ2-5, with 9 bases lining up with TRBD1. V shed 5 bases and J 0 bases; nucleotides not matched to a gene: 4. Germline CDR1 and CDR2: SEHNR and FQNEAQ (reference sequence). The CDR3 totals 15 residues. The CDR3 region is CASSLGQGNQETQYF. For the CDR3, the DNA is TGTGCCAGCAGCCTAGGACAGGGGAACCAAGAGACCCAGTACTTC. Supplemented by reference TRBV7-9 and TRBJ2-5, the full variable domain reads DTGVSQNPRHKITKRGQNVTFRCDPISEHNRLYWYRQTLGQGPEFLTYFQNEAQLEKSRLLSDRFSAERPKGSFSTLEIQRTEQGDSAMYLCASSLGQGNQETQYFGPGTRLLVL.

The J gene is TRBJ2-3, the V gene TRBV11-2; no clear D gene. V was shortened by 5 bases and J by 0 bases, with 12 bases between the two germline ends. The germline V gene has CDR1 SGHAT and CDR2 FQNNGV. The CDR3 has 15 amino acids. The CDR3 is CASSPPKRSTDTQYF. CDR3 bases: TGTGCCAGCAGCCCCCCGAAGCGAAGCACAGATACGCAGTATTTT.

This clone was seen only a few times. This chain uses TRBV11-2 with TRBJ1-5; D may be TRBD1 (5 bases). The CDR3 is 14 amino acids. V was trimmed by 0 bases and J by 5 bases, leaving 8 bases between them. The germline V gene encodes CDR1 SGHAT and CDR2 FQNNGV. CDR3 in DNA: TGTGCCAGCAGCTTAGACAGGGTTTATCAGCCCCAGCATTTT. This translates into CASSLDRVYQPQHF.

Written as DNA, the CDR3 is TGTGCCAGCAGAACCGCGGCAGGGGGGCATAACACTGAAGCTTTCTTT. Translation: CASRTAAGGHNTEAFF. V gene TRBV27 combines with J gene TRBJ1-1; TRBD1 matches 7 bases. With 6 bases clipped from V and 2 bases from J, the junction kept 12 bases outside the gene matches. Looked up from germline, CDR1 is MNHEY and CDR2 is SMNVEV (reference sequence). This CDR3 comprises 16 residues.

This clone showed up just once. The genes are TRBV10-3 and TRBJ2-3, with 10 bases identical to TRBD1. The ends lost 6 bases at V and 3 bases at J; junction bases unmatched: 3. Germline V lookup: CDR1 ENHRY, CDR2 SYGVKD. The CDR3 has 14 amino acids. CDR3 sequence (DNA): TGTGCCATCAGCTCGGGACAGGGGACAGATACGCAGTATTTT. The encoded protein is CAISSGQGTDTQYF.

The V call is TRBV9, the J call TRBJ2-2; D gene unclear. Germline CDR1 and CDR2: SGDLS and YYNGEE. The CDR3 has 18 amino acids. V was trimmed by 1 base and J by 1 base, leaving 17 bases between them. CDR3 nucleotide sequence: TGTGCCAGCAGCGTACAGTGGGCTACAAGATTGAACACCGGGGAGCTGTTTTTT. The encoded protein is CASSVQWATRLNTGELFF. The full variable domain, in which reference TRBV9 and TRBJ2-2 provide the parts outside the CDR3, is DSGVTQTPKHLITATGQRVTLRCSPRSGDLSVYWYQQSLDQGLQFLIQYYNGEERAKGNILERFSAQQFPDLHSELNLSSLELGDSALYFCASSVQWATRLNTGELFFGEGSRLTVL.

The V gene is TRBV30, the J gene TRBJ1-1; D is uncertain. CDR1 and CDR2 from the germline V gene are GTSNPN and SVGIG (reference sequence). V was shortened by 7 bases and J by 0 bases, with 12 bases between the two germline ends. The CDR3 runs to 13 residues. CDR3 region: CASEPTLNTEAFF. The CDR3 DNA reads as TGTGCCTCAGAACCGACATTGAACACTGAAGCTTTCTTT.

The J gene is TRBJ1-1, the V gene TRBV14; 7 nucleotides line up with TRBD1. The CDR3 totals 15 residues. Germline V gene sequence: CDR1 SGHDN, CDR2 FVKESK. The trim removed 4 bases at V and 5 bases at J, leaving 10 bases unmatched. The CDR3 coding sequence is TGTGCCAGCAGCCCCTACAGGGGAAAAAAAACTGAAGCTTTCTTT. Encoded protein: CASSPYRGKKTEAFF.

A note on this clone: The same CDR3 also results from other DNA sequences found in this sample. V gene TRBV5-1 combines with J gene TRBJ2-6; D perhaps matches TRBD2 (6 bases). The CDR3 consists of 15 residues. Trimming took 3 bases from V and 2 from J, leaving 9 bases between them. In germline, CDR1 is SGHRS, CDR2 YFSETQ. CDR3 in amino acids: CASSWGEAGANVLTF. The CDR3 DNA reads as TGCGCCAGCAGCTGGGGGGAGGCTGGGGCCAACGTCCTGACTTTC.

This chain uses TRBV10-3 with TRBJ2-7, with 8 bases identical to TRBD1. This CDR3 has 15 amino acids. The ends lost 3 bases at V and 2 bases at J; junction bases unmatched: 6. Germline CDR1 and CDR2: ENHRY and SYGVKD. In DNA, the CDR3 is TGTGCCATCAGTGAAGGGCAGGGGGCCCCCTACGAGCAGTACTTC. Its translation is CAISEGQGAPYEQYF.

The chain employs TRBV5-6 and TRBJ1-5, with TRBD1 matching 8 bases. The CDR3 totals 16 residues. Germline V lookup: CDR1 SGHDT, CDR2 YYEEEE. Losses at the gene ends were 4 bases for V and 4 bases for J; bases not matched to a gene: 10. The CDR3 spells CASSQSGQGANQPQHF. The CDR3, as DNA: TGTGCCAGCAGCCAATCCGGACAGGGAGCAAATCAGCCCCAGCATTTT. Complete variable domain (other parts from reference TRBV5-6 and TRBJ1-5): DAGVTQSPTHLIKTRGQQVTLRCSPKSGHDTVSWYQQALGQGPQFIFQYYEEEERQRGNFPDRFSGHQFPNYSSELNVNALLLGDSALYLCASSQSGQGANQPQHFGDGTRLSIL.

The CDR3 spells CASSESLLPDTQYF. The CDR3, as DNA: TGTGCCAGCAGTGAAAGTCTCCTACCAGATACGCAGTATTTT. The chain employs TRBV6-1 and TRBJ2-3; no definite D call. In germline, CDR1 is MNHNS, CDR2 SASEGT. V gave up 2 bases and J gave up 4 bases, with 10 bases separating them. CDR3 size: 14 residues.

This clone was picked up a small number of times. The CDR3 protein is CASSLGGGASGYNEQFF. CDR3 nucleotides: TGTGCCAGCAGCTTAGGTGGGGGGGCTAGCGGGTACAATGAGCAGTTCTTC. This chain uses TRBV7-6 with TRBJ2-1; 8 positions match TRBD2. V lost 1 base and J lost 4; bases outside the gene matches: 9. The CDR3 loop spans 17 amino acids. CDR1 is SGHVS and CDR2 is FNYEAQ in the germline V gene.

The chain is built from TRBV6-5 and TRBJ2-7, with 8 bases fitting TRBD1. The germline V gene has CDR1 MNHEY and CDR2 SVGAGI. The CDR3 length is 13 residues. Germline trimming cut 6 bases from V and 2 bases from J; bases unmatched to any gene: 3. The CDR3 nucleotides are TGTGCCAGCAGCAGGACAGGGACCTACGAGCAGTACTTC. It translates to CASSRTGTYEQYF.

This clone was counted once. The genes are TRBV7-9 and TRBJ2-4; the D gene is possibly TRBD2 (5 bases). This CDR3 has 17 amino acids. Germline V gene sequence: CDR1 SEHNR, CDR2 FQNEAQ (reference sequence). With 1 base removed from V and 0 bases from J, the gap between germline ends came to 13 bases. The CDR3 region has the DNA TGTGCCAGCAGCTTAGTCGAGGGCCCGTTAGCCAAAAACATTCAGTACTTC. Encoded protein: CASSLVEGPLAKNIQYF. Variable domain in full (rest from reference TRBV7-9 and TRBJ2-4): DTGVSQNPRHKITKRGQNVTFRCDPISEHNRLYWYRQTLGQGPEFLTYFQNEAQLEKSRLLSDRFSAERPKGSFSTLEIQRTEQGDSAMYLCASSLVEGPLAKNIQYFGAGTRLSVL.

This chain uses TRBV5-1 with TRBJ2-7; D is possibly TRBD1 (5 bases). The CDR3 runs 15 residues. Germline values: CDR1 SGHRS, CDR2 YFSETQ. V lost 4 bases and J lost 2, with 16 bases in between. The CDR3 region is CASSLGVGPAYEQYF. The DNA of the CDR3 is TGCGCCAGCAGCCTGGGTGTGGGGCCGGCCTACGAGCAGTACTTC.

V and J are TRBV6-1 and TRBJ1-3; D gene uncertain. CDR1 is MNHNS and CDR2 is SASEGT in the germline V gene. The CDR3 sequence is 13 residues long. V lost 1 base, J lost 2 bases, and 3 bases lay in between. CDR3 loop: CASSEEPGNTIYF. CDR3 DNA: TGTGCCAGCAGTGAAGAGCCTGGAAACACCATATATTTT.

This clone was counted only a few times. This chain uses TRBV28 with TRBJ1-4; TRBD1 matches 7 bases. V lost 6 bases to trimming and J lost 4 bases; unmatched junction nucleotides: 11. CDR1 is MDHEN, CDR2 SYDVKM, per germline. The CDR3 runs 16 residues. The CDR3 coding sequence is TGTGCCAGCAGGTCACCGTTCGGGACAGTTAATGAAAAACTGTTTTTT. Translating it yields CASRSPFGTVNEKLFF.